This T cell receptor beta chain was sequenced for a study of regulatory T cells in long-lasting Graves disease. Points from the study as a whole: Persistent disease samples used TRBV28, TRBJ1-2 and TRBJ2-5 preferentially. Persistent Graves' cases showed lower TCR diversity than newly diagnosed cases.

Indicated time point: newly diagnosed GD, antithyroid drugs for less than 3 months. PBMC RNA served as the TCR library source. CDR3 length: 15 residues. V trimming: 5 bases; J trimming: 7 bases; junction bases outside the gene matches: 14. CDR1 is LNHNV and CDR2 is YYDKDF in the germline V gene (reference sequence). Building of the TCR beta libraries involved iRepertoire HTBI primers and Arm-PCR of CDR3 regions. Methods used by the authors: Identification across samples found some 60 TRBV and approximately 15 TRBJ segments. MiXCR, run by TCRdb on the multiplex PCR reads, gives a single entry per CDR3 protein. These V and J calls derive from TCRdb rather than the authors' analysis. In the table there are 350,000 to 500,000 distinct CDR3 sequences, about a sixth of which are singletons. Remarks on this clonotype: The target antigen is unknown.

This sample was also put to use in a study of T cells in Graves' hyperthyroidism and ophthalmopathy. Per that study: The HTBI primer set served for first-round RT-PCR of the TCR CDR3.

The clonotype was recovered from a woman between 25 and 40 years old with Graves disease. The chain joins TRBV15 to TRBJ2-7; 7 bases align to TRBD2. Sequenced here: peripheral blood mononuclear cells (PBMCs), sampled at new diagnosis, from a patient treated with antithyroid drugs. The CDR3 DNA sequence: TGTGCCACCAGCCGCGACAGCGGGGACTACAATGAGCAGTACTTC. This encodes CATSRDSGDYNEQYF.